The clone carrying this TCR beta chain turned up a few times. The data originate from a study of cytomegalovirus exposure and HLA in healthy donors. 60 Vbeta and 13 Jbeta primers were used in PCR. Clones were read by immunoSEQ multiplex PCR, and TCRdb kept only the in-frame ones, dropping some. In the table there are about 130,000 clones, 74% of which are singletons. Germline values: CDR1 ENHRY, CDR2 SYGVKD. After removal of 2 bases from V and 0 bases from J, the junction contained 9 bases not matched to a gene. The CDR3 loop spans 17 amino acids. The receptor was derived from a man between 40 and 49 years old in good health and CMV-seropositive. Sequencing was carried out using PBMCs. The gene calls are TRBV10-3 and TRBJ1-2; 7 nucleotides match TRBD1. The CDR3 coding sequence is TGTGCCATCAGTGAGCCGGGACAGAGAGAACCTAACTATGGCTACACCTTC. Translation gives CAISEPGQREPNYGYTF.